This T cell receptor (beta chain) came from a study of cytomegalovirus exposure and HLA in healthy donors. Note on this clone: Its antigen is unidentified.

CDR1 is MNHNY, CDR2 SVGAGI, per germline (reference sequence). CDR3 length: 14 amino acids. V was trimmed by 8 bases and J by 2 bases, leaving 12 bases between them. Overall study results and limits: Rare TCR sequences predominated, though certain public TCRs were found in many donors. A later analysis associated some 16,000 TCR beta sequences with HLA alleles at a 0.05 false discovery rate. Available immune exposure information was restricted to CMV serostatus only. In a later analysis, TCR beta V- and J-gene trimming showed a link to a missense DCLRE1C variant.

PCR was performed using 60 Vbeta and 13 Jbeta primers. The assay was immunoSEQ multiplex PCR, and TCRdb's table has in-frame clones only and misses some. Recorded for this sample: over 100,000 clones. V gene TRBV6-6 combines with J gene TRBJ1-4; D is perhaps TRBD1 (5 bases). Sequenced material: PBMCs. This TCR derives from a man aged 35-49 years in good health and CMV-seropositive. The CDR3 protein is CASVRQGTNEKLFF. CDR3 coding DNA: TGTGCCAGCGTGAGGCAGGGTACTAATGAAAAACTGTTTTTT.